This TCR beta chain stems from a study of T-cell reconstitution after alpha-beta-depleted transplantation in children. General study findings and limits: Reported findings indicate that, about two months after transplant, alpha-beta T cells came from several hundred expanded clones, which were derived from non-depleted graft cells. Surviving recipient T cells and intrathymic progenitors accounted for some patients' high TCRbeta diversity at day 60.

Unique molecular identifiers were built into the TCRbeta library. MiXCR was run by TCRdb on the PCR reads, yielding one entry per CDR3 protein. The data hold approximately 800,000 distinct CDR3 sequences, with 16% observed a single time. Comments on this clonotype: Its target is not known.

From germline, CDR1 is SGHVS and CDR2 FQNEAQ. The CDR3 extends over 14 amino acids. Trimming at V came to 5 bases and at J to 4 bases, leaving 5 bases not matched to a gene. The clonotype originates from a male patient between 10 and 17 years old who had a stem cell transplant for acute lymphoblastic leukemia, so the T cells may come from the graft donor. The chain links TRBV7-8 to TRBJ2-3; TRBD1 matches 8 bases. The sequencing here drew on PBMCs, mostly from graft donor cells, taken 360 days after TCRalphabeta/CD19-depleted stem cell transplant. The DNA of the CDR3 is TGTGCCAGCAGCCCGGGACAGGTGGCAGATACGCAGTATTTT. Protein sequence: CASSPGQVADTQYF. Using reference TRBV7-8 and TRBJ2-3 for the parts outside the CDR3, the full variable domain is GAGVSQSPRYKVAKRGQDVALRCDPISGHVSLFWYQQALGQGPEFLTYFQNEAQLDKSGLPSDRFFAERPEGSVSTLKIQRTQQEDSAVYLCASSPGQVADTQYFGPGTRLTVL.